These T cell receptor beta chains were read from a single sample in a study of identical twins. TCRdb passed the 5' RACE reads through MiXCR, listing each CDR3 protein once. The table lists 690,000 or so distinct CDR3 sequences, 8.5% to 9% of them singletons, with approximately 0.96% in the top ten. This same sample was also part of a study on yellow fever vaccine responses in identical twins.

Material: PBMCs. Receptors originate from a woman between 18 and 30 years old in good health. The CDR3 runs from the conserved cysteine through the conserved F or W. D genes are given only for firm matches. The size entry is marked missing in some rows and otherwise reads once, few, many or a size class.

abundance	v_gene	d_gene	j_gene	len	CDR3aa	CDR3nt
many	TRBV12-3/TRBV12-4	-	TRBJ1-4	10	CASSSRKLFF	TGTGCCAGCAGTTCTAGGAAACTGTTTTTT
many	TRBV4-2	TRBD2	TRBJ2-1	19	CASSPRLAGAISSYNEQFF	TGTGCCAGCAGCCCTCGACTAGCGGGAGCTATAAGCTCCTACAATGAGCAGTTCTTC
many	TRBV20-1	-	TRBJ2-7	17	CSARAGRGGGYPYEQYF	TGCAGTGCTAGAGCCGGAAGAGGGGGTGGATACCCCTACGAGCAGTACTTC
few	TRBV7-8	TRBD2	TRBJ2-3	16	CASSYFSGGSGDTQYF	TGTGCCAGCAGCTACTTCAGCGGGGGGTCTGGGGATACGCAGTATTTT
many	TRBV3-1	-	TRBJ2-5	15	CASSQATRTQETQYF	TGTGCCAGCAGCCAAGCGACCCGGACGCAAGAGACCCAGTACTTC
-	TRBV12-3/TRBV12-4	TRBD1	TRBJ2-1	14	CASSPGDRGNEQFF	TGTGCCAGCAGTCCCGGGGACAGGGGCAATGAGCAGTTCTTC
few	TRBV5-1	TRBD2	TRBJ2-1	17	CASSLRRASGEYNEQFF	TGCGCCAGCAGCTTGCGGCGAGCTAGCGGGGAATACAATGAGCAGTTCTTC
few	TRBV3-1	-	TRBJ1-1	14	CASSQSVVKWVAFF	TGTGCCAGCAGCCAATCGGTAGTGAAGTGGGTAGCTTTCTTT
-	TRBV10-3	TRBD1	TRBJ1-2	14	CAISGVTGGHGYTF	TGTGCCATCAGTGGGGTCACAGGGGGCCATGGCTACACCTTC
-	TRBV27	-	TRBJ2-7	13	CASIKGGIYEQYF	TGTGCCAGCATAAAGGGTGGGATCTACGAGCAGTACTTC
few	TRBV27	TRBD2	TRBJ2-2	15	CASSRSGRGTGELFF	TGTGCCAGCAGTAGGAGCGGGAGAGGGACCGGGGAGCTGTTTTTT
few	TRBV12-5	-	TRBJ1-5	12	CASGSGEQPQHF	TGTGCTAGTGGTTCAGGGGAACAGCCCCAGCATTTT
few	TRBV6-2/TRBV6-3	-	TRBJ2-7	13	CASSAPLIYEQYF	TGTGCCAGCAGTGCACCCTTAATCTACGAGCAGTACTTC